Sequencing of this TCR beta chain was carried out in a study of blood T cell repertoires in COVID-19. Study information: The origin of the acute and convalescent COVID-19 samples was the United States, Italy and Spain. Nucleic acid was either cDNA or gDNA, and it came from T cells, B-cell-depleted T cells, or PBMCs.

This CDR3 comprises 14 residues. The germline gives CDR1 SEHNR, CDR2 FQNEAQ (reference sequence). The V end was cut by 1 base, the J end by 5 bases, with 9 bases between. Under the authors' procedure: Scientists estimated how many nucleated cells there were by amplifying reference gene primers. This table comes from immunoSEQ multiplex PCR, and its TCRdb copy is limited to in-frame clones, with some not included. V and J calls and clone size are those listed in that table; D and trimming were worked out from the DNA. The sample holds fewer than 400,000 clones, roughly 85% seen once. The sample comprised peripheral blood. The origin of this receptor is a young woman with acute or convalescent COVID-19. J is TRBJ1-5 and V is TRBV7-9, with a weak D call TRBD1 (6 bases). The CDR3 region is CASSLVGAYQPQHF. CDR3 sequence (DNA): TGTGCCAGCAGCTTAGTGGGGGCCTATCAGCCCCAGCATTTT.